Below, 22 T cell receptor beta chains from the same sample are listed, as sequenced in a study of radiation and T cells in renal cell carcinoma. Profiled with immunoSEQ multiplex PCR; TCRdb holds only in-frame clones, not every one. The sample lists 20,000 or so clones; roughly 54% were seen once. Treatment of the sample: 15 Gy SBRT to primary tumor, nephrectomy 4 weeks later. Here the sequenced sample was tumor tissue, taken from a patient whose treatment included radiotherapy and nephrectomy. These TCRs come from a man in his fifties with renal cell carcinoma.

Sample share makes this clone medium-sized. This chain connects TRBV19 to TRBJ1-2, with D uncertain. Germline V gives CDR1 LNHDA, CDR2 SQIVND (reference sequence). CDR3 length: 13 amino acids. The ends were cut back, 6 bases at V and 4 bases at J, with 12 bases in the middle. CDR3 sequence reads: CASSEGPFYGYTF. In DNA, the CDR3 is TGTGCCAGTAGCGAGGGCCCTTTCTATGGCTACACCTTC.

The chain recombines TRBV29-1 with TRBJ2-7; D is ambiguous. In germline, CDR1 is SQVTM, CDR2 ANQGSEA. This CDR3 region has 12 residues. The ends were cut back, 7 bases at V and 3 bases at J, with 13 bases in the middle. CDR3 amino acids: CSAKDGHYEQYF. CDR3 nucleotides: TGCAGCGCCAAGGACGGCCACTACGAGCAGTACTTC.

The chain uses TRBV6-1 and TRBJ1-2; D is unresolved. V lost 1 base to trimming and J lost 5 bases, with 14 bases between them. The length of the CDR3 is 15 residues. Germline V gene sequence: CDR1 MNHNS, CDR2 SASEGT. The CDR3 protein is CASSEGLFGDYGYTF. The CDR3 nucleotides read TGTGCCAGCAGTGAAGGTCTATTTGGAGATTATGGCTACACCTTC.

The chain uses TRBV5-8 and TRBJ1-4, with D perhaps TRBD1 (5 bases). Germline V lookup: CDR1 SGHTS, CDR2 YDEGEE. Trimming removed 1 base from V and 0 bases from J, with 19 bases in between. CDR3 length: 19 amino acids. The CDR3 sequence: CASSLRGGTSVPTNEKLFF. Written as DNA, the CDR3 is TGTGCCAGCAGCTTGCGTGGGGGGACCTCAGTCCCAACTAATGAAAAACTGTTTTTT.

The rearrangement links TRBV5-1 to TRBJ2-6; D may be TRBD1 (6 bases). The CDR3 spans 13 residues. Germline CDR1 reads SGHRS; CDR2 reads YFSETQ. V lost 4 bases, J lost 9 bases, and 11 bases lay in between. In DNA form, the CDR3 reads TGCGCCAGCAGCCAAGGGGGAGACAACGTCCTGACTTTC. Translated: CASSQGGDNVLTF.

This sequence joins TRBV2 and TRBJ1-2, with TRBD1 as a possible D gene (5 bases). Between the trimmed V and J ends, which lost 7 bases and 6 bases, there was a span of 12 bases. Germline CDR1 and CDR2: SNHLY and FYNNEI. The CDR3 length is 12 residues. The CDR3 sequence is CASTWGSHGYTF. The CDR3 DNA sequence: TGTGCCAGCACCTGGGGCTCTCATGGCTACACCTTC.

V is TRBV9 and J is TRBJ2-2; 7 positions agree with TRBD1. Germline V lookup: CDR1 SGDLS, CDR2 YYNGEE. The CDR3 extends over 16 amino acids. Losses at the gene ends were 4 bases for V and 3 bases for J; bases not matched to a gene: 9. The CDR3 loop is CASSPPGTEDTGELFF. Written as DNA, the CDR3 is TGTGCCAGCAGCCCCCCCGGGACAGAAGACACCGGGGAGCTGTTTTTT.

The chain recombines TRBV18 with TRBJ1-4; TRBD1 is a possible D gene (6 bases). With 3 bases removed from V and 5 bases from J, the gap between germline ends came to 13 bases. Germline V CDR1 and CDR2: KGHSH, LQKENI. This CDR3 has 15 amino acids. The DNA for the CDR3 is TGTGCCAGCTCACCTCGGACAGCCTGGAATGAAAAACTGTTTTTT. This sequence encodes CASSPRTAWNEKLFF.

This clone appeared many times. The rearrangement links TRBV19 to TRBJ2-2, with 10 nucleotides matching TRBD1. The V gene end was trimmed by 3 bases and the J gene end by 9 bases; junction bases not matched to a gene: 10. This CDR3 has 16 amino acids. From germline, CDR1 is LNHDA and CDR2 SQIVND (reference sequence). The CDR3 is CASSMRDRGLHRELFF. CDR3 nucleotide sequence: TGTGCCAGTAGTATGCGGGACAGGGGCCTTCACCGGGAGCTGTTTTTT.

This chain links TRBV5-1 with TRBJ1-5, with D uncertain. Trimming took off 0 bases at V and 6 bases at J, with 10 bases between the two ends. The CDR3 extends over 14 amino acids. Germline assignment: CDR1 SGHRS and CDR2 YFSETQ. CDR3 sequence (DNA): TGCGCCAGCAGCTTGGTCTGGGCTTCTCAGCCCCAGCATTTT. Translating it yields CASSLVWASQPQHF.

The gene calls are TRBV7-2 and TRBJ1-1; 7 bases fit TRBD1. V lost 1 base to trimming and J lost 5 bases; unmatched junction nucleotides: 4. This CDR3 spans 14 amino acids. Per germline, CDR1 SGHTA and CDR2 FQGNSA. CDR3 DNA: TGTGCCAGCAGCTTAGAGGGGGCTGGAACTGAAGCTTTCTTT. The encoded protein is CASSLEGAGTEAFF.

This clone has a single count. The chain couples TRBV30 to TRBJ2-7, with D possibly matching TRBD1 (5 bases). The CDR3 covers 13 residues. The germline V and J ends were trimmed by 0 bases and 0 bases, with 6 bases remaining between them. Germline V gene lookup returns CDR1 GTSNPN and CDR2 SVGIG (reference sequence). The CDR3 is CAWSVTVSYEQYF. The CDR3 region has the DNA TGTGCCTGGAGTGTGACAGTCTCCTACGAGCAGTACTTC. The entire variable domain, with the rest obtained from reference TRBV30 and TRBJ2-7, is as follows: SQTIHQWPATLVQPVGSPLSLECTVEGTSNPNLYWYRQAAGRGLQLLFYSVGIGQISSEVPQNLSASRPQDRQFILSSKKLLLSDSGFYLCAWSVTVSYEQYFGPGTRLTVT.

The chain joins TRBV7-8 to TRBJ1-5; D possibly corresponds to TRBD1 (6 bases). The CDR3 is 16 residues long. The germline gives CDR1 SGHVS, CDR2 FQNEAQ. The germline V and J ends were trimmed by 1 base and 2 bases, with 12 bases remaining between them. The CDR3 spells CASSLGGLWGNQPQHF. CDR3 nucleotide sequence: TGTGCCAGCAGCTTAGGGGGGCTGTGGGGCAATCAGCCCCAGCATTTT.

This clone showed up many times. This chain links TRBV19 with TRBJ2-2; the match to TRBD1 covers 10 bases. Germline CDR1 is LNHDA and CDR2 is SQIVND (reference sequence). This CDR3 spans 14 amino acids. With 9 bases clipped from V and 4 bases from J, the junction kept 5 bases outside the gene matches. The CDR3 DNA follows: TGTGCCAGCGAAAGGACAGGGGGCACCGGGGAGCTGTTTTTT. Its translation is CASERTGGTGELFF.

This chain uses TRBV4-3 with TRBJ1-1; possibly TRBD1 for D (5 bases). The V end lost 3 bases, the J end lost 1 base, and 9 bases lay between the germline ends. There are 14 residues in the CDR3. Germline lookup yields CDR1 LGHNA and CDR2 YSLEER. CDR3 loop: CASSHLDRNTEAFF. The CDR3 DNA is TGCGCCAGCAGCCACCTCGACAGGAACACTGAAGCTTTCTTT.

CDR3 coding DNA: TGTGCCAGCAGTGAAATTCTTAAAGGAGCAGTCTTCTCGAGCGGAGCTTTCTTT. Translating gives CASSEILKGAVFSSGAFF. The V call is TRBV6-1, the J call TRBJ1-1; D not resolved. Germline V gives CDR1 MNHNS, CDR2 SASEGT. The CDR3 runs 18 residues. Trimming cost V 2 bases and J 10 bases, with 29 bases left between them.

V is TRBV7-2 and J is TRBJ2-3; D perhaps matches TRBD2 (6 bases). CDR1 and CDR2 (germline): SGHTA, FQGNSA. The CDR3 runs to 16 residues. The V end lost 3 bases, the J end lost 3 bases, and 16 bases lay between the germline ends. The CDR3 nucleotides are TGTGCCAGCAGCTTTCAACCGGGACTTAGGACAGATACGCAGTATTTT. It encodes CASSFQPGLRTDTQYF.

This chain connects TRBV5-8 to TRBJ1-2; D is undetermined. Germline V gene lookup returns CDR1 SGHTS and CDR2 YDEGEE. Between the trimmed V and J ends, which lost 1 base and 4 bases, there was a span of 11 bases. The CDR3 length is 14 residues. CDR3 in amino acids: CASSLKGMSYGYTF. CDR3 bases: TGTGCCAGCAGCTTGAAGGGTATGAGCTATGGCTACACCTTC.

The sample holds a few counts of this clone. The genes are TRBV19 and TRBJ1-2, with 10 bases identical to TRBD1. V was clipped by 7 bases and J by 1 base; unmatched bases: 3. The germline CDR1 and CDR2 sequences are LNHDA and SQIVND (reference sequence). This CDR3 spans 14 amino acids. The CDR3 spells CASTRDRGNYGYTF. Here the CDR3 DNA reads TGTGCCAGTACCCGGGACAGGGGTAACTATGGCTACACCTTC.

The V and J genes are TRBV5-1 and TRBJ1-2, with D hard to call. CDR3 length: 14 residues. Germline V gene lookup returns CDR1 SGHRS and CDR2 YFSETQ. Trimming pared 4 bases from V and 4 bases from J, leaving 14 bases between. Here the CDR3 DNA reads TGCGCCAGCAGCCCGGAGGGCCAGTTCTATGGCTACACCTTC. It specifies CASSPEGQFYGYTF.

The chain has TRBV5-1 and TRBJ2-7; 10 nucleotides agree with TRBD1. After removal of 3 bases from V and 4 bases from J, the junction contained 7 bases not matched to a gene. The CDR3 has 15 amino acids. Germline V gives CDR1 SGHRS, CDR2 YFSETQ. CDR3 in DNA: TGCGCCAGCAGCTCCGGACAGGGGGATCTGTACGAGCAGTACTTC. Translating it yields CASSSGQGDLYEQYF.

The chain joins TRBV11-3 to TRBJ2-3, with TRBD1 identical over 7 bases. V was clipped by 5 bases and J by 1 base; unmatched bases: 6. The germline V gene encodes CDR1 SGHNT and CDR2 YENEEA. The CDR3 is 15 residues long. The CDR3 bases are TGTGCCAGCAGCCCAAACGGACAGGGCACAGATACGCAGTATTTT. Translation gives CASSPNGQGTDTQYF. Variable domain in full (rest from reference TRBV11-3 and TRBJ2-3): EAGVVQSPRYKIIEKKQPVAFWCNPISGHNTLYWYLQNLGQGPELLIRYENEEAVDDSQLPKDRFSAERLKGVDSTLKIQPAELGDSAVYLCASSPNGQGTDTQYFGPGTRLTVL.